This T cell receptor (beta chain) derives from a study of shared clonotypes between healthy human individuals (dated by TCRdb to the early 2020s). Turning to the overall study: The cohort included a few men and two women between 18 and 49 years of age. The study deeply sequenced blood TCR repertoires of several healthy adults to estimate repertoire size and the extent of clonotype sharing between individuals. For each donor, CD4 naive and CD4 memory were each run on three plates, CD8 naive on two plates, and CD8 memory on one plate. Libraries were prepared and TCR repertoires were sequenced by different laboratories using diverse techniques, in order to increase sequencing depth and limit assay-specific biases. Per donor, leukapheresis produced somewhere between about 0.85 and 9.5 billion PBMCs.

The full study reports these points: Sampling was restricted to blood, and TCR repertoires in tissue are likely to differ from TCR repertoires in blood. Higher generation probabilities were observed for clonotypes shared by all four sorted-subset donors than for non-shared clonotypes. Because the study included a small number of donors, the genetic and exposure-history diversity represented was limited. Roughly 5% of naive CD4, 3.5% of naive CD8, around 2.3% of memory CD4, and approximately 0.4% of memory CD8 clonotypes were shared across four donors. Rarefaction of sorted-subset datasets indicated incomplete sequencing despite the large sequencing depth. Naive subsets generally had larger estimated clonotype richness than memory subsets. Pairwise subsampling indicated that sequencing depth was expected to affect the degree of clonotype sharing among donors.

Using the deep immunoSEQ assay, multiplex PCR amplified TCR CDR3 regions from genomic DNA. Extracted genomic DNA from each cell subset was spread evenly across all wells of several immunoSEQ 96-well plates, with each plate serving as a replicate. Each replicate PCR for sorted subsets received roughly 0.2 ug genomic DNA, equal to roughly 30,000 T cell genomes. Purified libraries were quantified with a Qubit 3.0 fluorometer, sized on a Bioanalyzer 2100, and re-quantified with the KAPA Library Quantification kit. Every immunoSEQ 96-well plate was sequenced on a dedicated single-read 150-cycle Illumina NextSeq 550 flow cell. Concerning the study's data processing: The immunoSEQ output contained only junctional sequences without quality scores, so filtering could not match that applied to full-length reads. To assign V/J genes and CDR3, sequences were annotated using PyIR, a Python wrapper for IgBLAST v1.9, with IMGT germline references. Reads with weak V/J assignments (E-value above 1e-6), missing CDR3, stop codons, out-of-frame junctions, or ambiguous translated residues were removed. V3J clonotypes were defined by identical inferred V gene, J gene, and CDR3 amino acid sequence. The percentage overlap between two repertoires was calculated by dividing the number of shared unique clonotypes by the size of the smaller repertoire. RTK rarefaction, the Chao1 estimator, and Recon v2.1 estimates of unobserved clonotypes were used to assess repertoire richness. Generation probabilities were computed with OLGA for all TCRbeta clonotypes obtained by the gDNA method from four donors. TCRdb took over this immuneACCESS table, retaining in-frame rearrangements with V and J assigned. Such tables are incomplete; in checked studies, under half of the missing clones stem from an unresolved V gene, and the remainder is unexplained. That table gives V, J and clone size, and the DNA gave D and trimming. This sample is represented by about 530,000 clones; less than 96% of them were singletons. About 0.057% of the sample lies in the top ten.

The CDR3 goes from the cysteine to the phenylalanine over 17 residues. Only CDR3 DNA remains: 51 bases, in frame from the first base. At the junction V is shortened by 2 bases and J by 4 bases, with 15 bases in between. Based on the germline V gene, the CDR1 and CDR2 sequences are MNHNS and SASEGT. Donors were healthy HIV-negative adults with no recently reported acute infections or vaccinations. All donors were Caucasian adults living in Nashville, Tennessee, USA. CD4+ T cells were enriched through magnetic negative selection, after which naive cells were positively selected on CD45RA and the remaining negative fraction served as the memory subset. After blood collection by leukapheresis, PBMCs were isolated using Ficoll-Histopaque density gradient centrifugation and then cryopreserved in the vapor phase of liquid nitrogen. Analytical flow cytometry was used to check the purity and quantity of each magnetically sorted T cell population. From each sorted fraction, genomic DNA was isolated and quantified by UV absorbance on a Nanodrop 2000c.

This clone showed up just once. Its antigen is unknown. Per-base qualities were not stored, and no clone one base away is much larger. Sequenced material: naive CD4+ T cells sorted from blood. The cell subset or site label, read with the paper, signifies: CD45RA+ positively selected. This clonotype was sampled from a woman aged 25 to 39 in good health. The receptor chain draws on TRBV6-1 and TRBJ2-6; D gene: possibly TRBD1, on 5 matching bases. This receptor has the CDR3 CASSENEKGPGANVLTF. The DNA sequence reads TGTGCCAGCAGTGAAAACGAGAAGGGGCCAGGGGCCAACGTCCTGACTTTC.